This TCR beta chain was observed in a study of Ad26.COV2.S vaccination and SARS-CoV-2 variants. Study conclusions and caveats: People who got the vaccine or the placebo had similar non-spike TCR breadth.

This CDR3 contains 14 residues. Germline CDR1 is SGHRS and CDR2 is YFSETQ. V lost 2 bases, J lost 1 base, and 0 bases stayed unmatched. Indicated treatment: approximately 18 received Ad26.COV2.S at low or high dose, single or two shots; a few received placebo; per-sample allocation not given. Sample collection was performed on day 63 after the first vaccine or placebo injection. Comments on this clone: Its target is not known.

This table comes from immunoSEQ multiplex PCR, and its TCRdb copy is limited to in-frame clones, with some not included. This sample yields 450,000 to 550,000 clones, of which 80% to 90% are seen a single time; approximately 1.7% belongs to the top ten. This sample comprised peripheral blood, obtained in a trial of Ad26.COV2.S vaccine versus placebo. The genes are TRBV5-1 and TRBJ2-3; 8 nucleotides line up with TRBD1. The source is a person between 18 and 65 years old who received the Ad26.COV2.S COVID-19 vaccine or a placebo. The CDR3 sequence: CASSLQGGTDTQYF. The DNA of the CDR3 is TGCGCCAGCAGCTTACAGGGGGGCACAGATACGCAGTATTTT. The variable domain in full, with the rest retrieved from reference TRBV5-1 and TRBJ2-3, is KAGVTQTPRYLIKTRGQQVTLSCSPISGHRSVSWYQQTPGQGLQFLFEYFSETQRNKGNFPGRFSGRQFSNSRSEMNVSTLELGDSALYLCASSLQGGTDTQYFGPGTRLTVL.